One sample yielded the 2 T cell receptor beta chains listed below, sequenced in a study of shared clonotypes between healthy human individuals (dated by TCRdb to 2018 to 2020). The library was made by the immunoSEQ multiplex PCR assay. TCRdb provides this immuneACCESS table in a form limited to in-frame rearrangements. Some clones are lacking; in checked studies, under half of them reflect an unresolved V gene, and why the rest are absent is not known. This sample gives around 2.3 million clones in total; approximately 95% of them show up just once. The ten top clones hold around 0.13% of the sample. Material for sequencing was naive CD4+ T cells sorted from blood. The meaning of the sample's cell subset or site label: CD45RA+ positively selected. These receptors all stem from a man aged 18-30 years in good health.

V gene TRBV10-3 combines with J gene TRBJ2-1; maybe TRBD2 (7 bases). This CDR3 contains 16 residues. The germline V and J ends were trimmed by 5 bases and 3 bases, with 17 bases remaining between them. Germline CDR1 is ENHRY and CDR2 is SYGVKD. The CDR3 bases are TGTGCCATCAGTCTTGCCAGCGGGACACTCTACAATGAGCAGTTCTTC. Translating it yields CAISLASGTLYNEQFF.

The V and J genes are TRBV2 and TRBJ2-5; TRBD2 matches at 8 bases. The CDR3 covers 14 residues. The V gene's germline CDR1 is SNHLY and CDR2 FYNNEI. With 5 bases clipped from V and 1 base from J, the junction kept 3 bases outside the gene matches. The CDR3 region has the DNA TGTGCCAGCAGTAGACTAGCGCCCCAAGAGACCCAGTACTTC. It encodes CASSRLAPQETQYF.